This TCR beta chain was observed in a study of CD8 T cells in ankylosing spondylitis. General study points: Earlier work had already found some motif variants in reactive arthritis synovial fluid and blood. Typical of ankylosing spondylitis blood, it appeared, was a TCR beta motif of 7 or 8 highly homologous variants.

Each CDR3 protein is one row after TCRdb ran MiXCR on the 5' RACE reads. In the table there are fewer than 550,000 distinct CDR3 sequences, less than 6% of which are singletons. The CDR3 runs to 16 residues. Germline assignment: CDR1 SSHAT and CDR2 FNYEAQ (reference sequence). Only a few counts were recorded for this clonotype. Its target is unknown. A junction end diverges from the germline sequence, so it may reflect a read error. V and J are TRBV7-7 and TRBJ2-5; 9 positions agree with TRBD1. The sequenced sample consisted of blood, either unsorted or a sorted T cell fraction (not recorded which). This clonotype was sampled from a male donor with ankylosing spondylitis. CDR3: CASSCHRDRVRKTQYF. The CDR3 nucleotides are TGTGCTAGCAGCTGCCACCGGGACAGGGTGCGAAAGACCCAGTACTTC.